These 9 T cell receptor beta chains came from one sample sequenced in a study of blood T cell repertoires in COVID-19. Sequenced by immunoSEQ multiplex PCR; TCRdb stores in-frame clones only, minus some. The sample includes some 150,000 clones, more than 75% of them seen just once. Sequenced material: peripheral blood. The receptor set was obtained from a man aged 45-65 years with active COVID-19.

The rearrangement joins TRBV10-3 to TRBJ1-4; D is possibly TRBD1 (6 bases). The CDR3 has 11 amino acids. Trimming stripped 6 bases from V and 7 bases from J, with 6 bases between. The V gene's germline CDR1 is ENHRY and CDR2 SYGVKD. The CDR3 here is CAISRGEKLFF. DNA of the CDR3: TGTGCCATCAGCAGGGGTGAAAAACTGTTTTTT.

This clone was detected a few times. The gene calls are TRBV7-8 and TRBJ1-3; D is possibly TRBD1 (5 bases). Germline CDR1 is SGHVS and CDR2 is FQNEAQ. CDR3 length: 18 amino acids. Trimming stripped 0 bases from V and 3 bases from J, with 18 bases between. CDR3 in DNA: TGTGCCAGCAGCTTAGCGCAAAGGGGCGCGACGGGTGGAAACACCATATATTTT. It is translated as CASSLAQRGATGGNTIYF.

The chain couples TRBV16 to TRBJ1-2; D is undetermined. CDR1 is KGHSY and CDR2 is FQNENV in the germline V gene. V lost 4 bases and J lost 0, with 3 bases in between. The CDR3 is 12 residues long. The DNA for the CDR3 is TGTGCCAGCAGCCCTTCTAACTATGGCTACACCTTC. Encoded protein: CASSPSNYGYTF.

V gene TRBV7-8 combines with J gene TRBJ1-1, with 7 bases matching TRBD1. Germline assignment: CDR1 SGHVS and CDR2 FQNEAQ. With 5 bases clipped from V and 6 bases from J, the junction kept 9 bases outside the gene matches. CDR3 length equals 14 residues. The CDR3 DNA follows: TGTGCCAGCAGCCCAAGACAGGGTTTGGCTGAAGCTTTCTTT. Residues: CASSPRQGLAEAFF.

The CDR3 protein is CASSLERANTGELFF. The CDR3 nucleotides read TGCGCCAGCAGCTTGGAACGCGCGAACACCGGGGAGCTGTTTTTT. V is TRBV5-1 and J is TRBJ2-2; D is undetermined. This CDR3 comprises 15 residues. CDR1 and CDR2 from the germline V gene are SGHRS and YFSETQ. V lost 0 bases, J lost 0 bases, and 6 bases lay in between.

CDR3 protein: CAAGPGGGTSPLHF. The CDR3 DNA follows: TGTGCCGCCGGGCCAGGTGGAGGCACTTCACCCCTCCACTTT. The chain is built from TRBV3-1 (or the pseudogene TRBV3-2) and TRBJ1-6; D ambiguous. This CDR3 region has 14 residues. Per the germline V gene, CDR1 is LGHDT and CDR2 is YNNKEL (reference sequence). V was trimmed by 11 bases and J by 9 bases, leaving 20 bases between them.

In its sample, this clone was seen a few times. The J gene is TRBJ1-6, the V gene TRBV4-1; 9 positions agree with TRBD1. The ends lost 4 bases at V and 7 bases at J; junction bases unmatched: 2. The CDR3 spans 14 residues. From germline, CDR1 is MGHRA and CDR2 YSYEKL. The CDR3 spells CASSPDRGNSPLHF. The CDR3 DNA reads TGCGCCAGCAGCCCCGACAGGGGGAATTCACCCCTCCACTTT.

This clone has more than one count but fewer than ten. The genes are TRBV9 and TRBJ2-1; the D gene is possibly TRBD2 (5 bases). CDR3 length: 16 residues. Germline CDR1 reads SGDLS; CDR2 reads YYNGEE. V lost 5 bases, J lost 8 bases, and 23 bases lay in between. CDR3 DNA: TGTGCCAGCAGTGACTATATGGACCACCCCCTGGATGAGCAGTTCTTC. Amino acids: CASSDYMDHPLDEQFF. The whole variable domain, remainder taken from reference TRBV9 and TRBJ2-1, is DSGVTQTPKHLITATGQRVTLRCSPRSGDLSVYWYQQSLDQGLQFLIQYYNGEERAKGNILERFSAQQFPDLHSELNLSSLELGDSALYFCASSDYMDHPLDEQFFGPGTRLTVL.

The chain is built from TRBV19 and TRBJ1-6, with TRBD1 matching over 9 bases. Looked up from germline, CDR1 is LNHDA and CDR2 is SQIVND (reference sequence). Trimming cost V 5 bases and J 6 bases; bases outside gene matches: 20. This CDR3 region has 20 residues. The CDR3 region is CASSARTGTGRFSGNSPLHF. DNA for the CDR3: TGTGCCAGTAGTGCCAGGACCGGGACAGGGAGGTTCAGCGGTAATTCACCCCTCCACTTT. Looking up the rest from reference TRBV19 and TRBJ1-6 gives the full variable domain: DGGITQSPKYLFRKEGQNVTLSCEQNLNHDAMYWYRQDPGQGLRLIYYSQIVNDFQKGDIAEGYSVSREKKESFPLTVTSAQKNPTAFYLCASSARTGTGRFSGNSPLHFGNGTRLTVT.